This T cell receptor beta chain originates from a study of blood T cell repertoires in COVID-19 (TCRdb year 2020). Study-wide context: The collaborator samples originated in the United States, Italy and Spain and spanned the acute and convalescent phases of COVID-19. The prospective study material was composed of cDNA or gDNA derived from T cells, B-cell-depleted T cells, or PBMCs. Subjects who had been exposed to COVID-19, were actively infected with it, or had recovered from it provided the deeply sampled blood TCRbeta repertoires that made up the dataset. The repertoires were made available in a free public database intended to serve as a resource for research on the immune response to SARS-CoV-2. The samples were drawn from two sources: the first 160 participants of the ongoing ImmuneRACE study, and 1,000 to 1,500 subjects contributed by 6 global collaborators. Sample metadata almost always included a de-identified subject ID, COVID-19 status, age in years and sex. Where available, HLA class I and class II types were obtained from metadata supplied by the sample provider rather than from assay-based typing.

The study at large found these results: Clinical and demographic metadata were provided uncurated, with the amount varying by source and participant.

TCRbeta CDR3 regions were amplified from genomic DNA using the immunoSEQ Assay, a bias-controlled multiplex PCR. As for the original processing: Nucleated cell counts per sample were estimated from amplification of reference gene primers within the assay. To quantify the absolute abundance of each unique TCRbeta CDR3 rearrangement, sequence reads were collapsed and filtered. For each sample, productive Simpson clonality was calculated as the square root of Simpson's diversity index across productive rearrangements. The clones in this table, taken by TCRdb from immuneACCESS, are in-frame only. Not every clone is retained; where verified, under half of the shortfall comes from an unresolved V gene, and the cause of the rest is unknown. V and J calls and clone size are copied from that table; D and trimming were computed from the DNA. The sample table shows around 280,000 clones, and about 87% are seen once. The biggest ten clones account for about 1.2% of the sample.

V loses 5 bases at its end and J loses 7 bases; junction bases beyond the gene matches: 3. Sequences LNHDA (CDR1) and SQIVND (CDR2) are obtained from the germline V gene (reference sequence). The CDR3 numbers 14 residues from cysteine through phenylalanine. Of all the DNA, just the CDR3 is kept, 42 bases in frame from base 1. Each collaborating institution followed its own protocols to collect whole blood in K2EDTA tubes. Collaborator samples were shipped for TCRbeta analysis as frozen whole blood, isolated PBMCs, or DNA extracted from either sample type. This clone was counted once. Its antigen remains unidentified. No base quality values were provided; no much bigger clone lies one nucleotide off.

The chain couples TRBV19 to TRBJ2-1, and 12 junctional nucleotides match TRBD1. The TCR originated in a man aged 65-85 years with acute or convalescent COVID-19. Sequencing used peripheral blood. The bases read TGTGCCAGTAGTTGGGGACAGGGGGCGAATGAGCAGTTCTTC. It encodes CASSWGQGANEQFF.